Presented here are 23 T cell receptor beta chains from one specimen sequenced in a study of T-cell reconstitution after alpha-beta-depleted transplantation in children. Unique molecular identifiers featured in how the TCRbeta library was prepared. From the PCR reads, TCRdb called clonotypes with MiXCR, one entry per CDR3 protein. This sample yields fewer than 500,000 distinct CDR3 sequences, of which 43% are seen a single time; 27% belongs to the top ten. This sample comprised PBMCs, obtained before TCRalphabeta/CD19-depleted stem cell transplant. The receptors originated from a girl aged 2 to 9 with aplastic anemia, due to receive a stem cell transplant.

The chain joins TRBV20-1 to TRBJ2-5; either TRBD1 or TRBD2 may supply D (5 bases each). Per germline, CDR1 DFQATT and CDR2 SNEGSKA (reference sequence). V lost 5 bases and J lost 4, with 26 bases in between. The CDR3 totals 17 residues. The CDR3 here is CSARPGPPKDPGETQYF. As DNA, the CDR3 is TGCAGTGCTCGTCCGGGACCGCCAAAGGACCCGGGAGAGACCCAGTACTTC.

V gene TRBV20-1 combines with J gene TRBJ2-5, with D perhaps matching TRBD1 (5 bases). Germline CDR1 DFQATT, CDR2 SNEGSKA (reference sequence). V was pared by 3 bases and J by 7 bases, with 12 bases between. The CDR3 is made up of 12 amino acids. The CDR3 is CSARLTQGTQYF. The DNA for the CDR3 is TGCAGTGCTAGGCTAACCCAGGGGACCCAGTACTTC.

The J gene is TRBJ2-7, the V gene TRBV18; TRBD1 agrees at 7 bases. CDR1 and CDR2 from the germline V gene are KGHSH and LQKENI. J was trimmed by 12 bases and V by 6 bases; bases with no gene match: 11. The CDR3 is made up of 12 amino acids. This CDR3 is CASSADRVDSYF. The CDR3 DNA sequence: TGTGCCAGCTCCGCCGACAGGGTGGACTCGTACTTC.

V usage is TRBV29-1 and J usage is TRBJ1-3; D is unresolved. V was trimmed by 4 bases and J by 0 bases, leaving 7 bases between them. Germline V gene lookup returns CDR1 SQVTM and CDR2 ANQGSEA. This CDR3 contains 13 residues. CDR3 bases: TGCAGCGTTGCTGAGCACTCTGGAAACACCATATATTTT. Amino acids: CSVAEHSGNTIYF.

The rearrangement joins TRBV28 to TRBJ2-7; no definite D call. V shed 3 bases and J shed 7 bases, with 13 bases lying between them. CDR1 is MDHEN, CDR2 SYDVKM, per germline. The CDR3 runs 13 residues. This chain's CDR3 is CASSFSPVGEQYF. The CDR3 nucleotides read TGTGCCAGCAGTTTTTCCCCTGTGGGGGAGCAGTACTTC.

The rearrangement links TRBV5-1 to TRBJ2-1; TRBD2 matches at 14 bases. J lost 9 bases, V lost 2 bases, and 7 bases had no gene match. CDR3 length equals 16 residues. Looked up from germline, CDR1 is SGHRS and CDR2 is YFSETQ. CDR3 DNA sequence: TGCGCCAGCAGCTTAACGGGACTAGCGGGAGTAGGTGAGCAGTTCTTC. This encodes CASSLTGLAGVGEQFF.

The chain links TRBV10-3 to TRBJ2-3, with TRBD1 matching over 7 bases. The CDR3 contains 15 residues. Germline CDR1 and CDR2: ENHRY and SYGVKD. After removal of 6 bases from V and 0 bases from J, the junction contained 6 bases not matched to a gene. The CDR3 sequence is CAIRPGQMSTDTQYF. CDR3 DNA: TGTGCCATCAGGCCGGGACAGATGAGCACAGATACGCAGTATTTT.

V and J are TRBV5-1 and TRBJ2-2, with D perhaps matching TRBD2 (6 bases). The CDR3 contains 16 residues. Deletions cut 4 bases from V and 0 bases from J, with 13 bases between. The germline CDR1 and CDR2 sequences are SGHRS and YFSETQ. As DNA, the CDR3 is TGCGCCAGCAGCAAGAGGGACTCCTCGAACACCGGGGAGCTGTTTTTT. Its protein is CASSKRDSSNTGELFF.

This clonotype was counted ten times or more. The genes are TRBV28 and TRBJ2-5, with D perhaps TRBD1 (5 bases). This CDR3 is built from 14 residues. V lost 3 bases and J 2 bases, leaving 10 bases between the germline ends. The germline CDR1 and CDR2 sequences are MDHEN and SYDVKM. CDR3 nucleotides: TGTGCCAGCAGTTTTTTAGGGGAACAAGAGACCCAGTACTTC. As protein: CASSFLGEQETQYF.

The J gene is TRBJ2-1, the V gene TRBV20-1; D possibly corresponds to TRBD2 (5 bases). Trimming removed 3 bases at V and 9 bases at J, with 18 bases between. Germline V CDR1 and CDR2: DFQATT, SNEGSKA (reference sequence). This CDR3 has 14 amino acids. The CDR3 region is CSARSSVRAGEQFF. The CDR3 bases are TGCAGTGCTAGGAGTAGCGTGAGGGCCGGTGAGCAGTTCTTC.

The sample holds a few counts of this clonotype. The rearrangement uses TRBV5-1 and TRBJ2-1; D perhaps matches TRBD1 (6 bases). Looked up from germline, CDR1 is SGHRS and CDR2 is YFSETQ. The CDR3 extends over 13 amino acids. V dropped 1 base and J dropped 8 bases, with 10 bases sitting between them. The CDR3 DNA reads TGCGCCAGCAGCTTGTCAGGGGAACATGAGCAGTTCTTC. It specifies CASSLSGEHEQFF.

This chain joins TRBV7-6 and TRBJ1-1, with a tentative D call TRBD1 (6 bases). Germline CDR1 reads SGHVS; CDR2 reads FNYEAQ. V was shortened by 5 bases and J by 1 base, with 11 bases between the two germline ends. The CDR3 contains 14 residues. The CDR3 nucleotides are TGTGCCAGCAGCCCCAGGGGCGAGAACACTGAAGCTTTCTTT. It is translated as CASSPRGENTEAFF. Complete variable domain (other parts from reference TRBV7-6 and TRBJ1-1): GAGVSQSPRYKVTKRGQDVALRCDPISGHVSLYWYRQALGQGPEFLTYFNYEAQQDKSGLPNDRFSAERPEGSISTLTIQRTEQRDSAMYRCASSPRGENTEAFFGQGTRLTVV.

The V call is TRBV10-3, the J call TRBJ2-3, with D possibly TRBD1 on 6 matching bases. Germline V gives CDR1 ENHRY, CDR2 SYGVKD. V gave up 0 bases and J gave up 6 bases, with 13 bases separating them. This CDR3 has 15 amino acids. The CDR3 bases are TGTGCCATCAGTGAGTCGGGGGCCAACGGGGATACGCAGTATTTT. Translating it yields CAISESGANGDTQYF.

This clonotype was seen a handful of times. The chain links TRBV28 to TRBJ2-7, with TRBD2 matching 10 bases. CDR1 and CDR2 from the germline V gene are MDHEN and SYDVKM. The CDR3 sequence is 16 residues long. The ends lost 5 bases at V and 5 bases at J; junction bases unmatched: 12. The CDR3 DNA follows: TGTGCCAGCAGTCCGCCTAGCGGGAGTAAATCACACGAGCAGTACTTC. It is translated as CASSPPSGSKSHEQYF.

This clonotype was recorded once. V gene TRBV10-3 combines with J gene TRBJ2-3; no firm D call. CDR1 is ENHRY and CDR2 is SYGVKD in the germline V gene. The CDR3 is 14 residues long. V was pared by 5 bases and J by 3 bases, with 12 bases between. The CDR3 sequence: CAISFGTRTDTQYF. The CDR3 region has the DNA TGTGCCATCAGTTTTGGAACCAGAACAGATACGCAGTATTTT.

V is TRBV16 and J is TRBJ1-2; D not resolved. V dropped 4 bases and J dropped 2 bases, with 8 bases sitting between them. The CDR3 has 13 amino acids. Looked up from germline, CDR1 is KGHSY and CDR2 is FQNENV. CDR3 coding DNA: TGTGCCAGCAGCCCCAATCCGAACTATGGCTACACCTTC. Encoded protein: CASSPNPNYGYTF.

In this sample, this clonotype turned up many times. The rearrangement links TRBV6-1 to TRBJ2-7, with 7 bases identical to TRBD2. V lost 5 bases, J lost 4 bases, and 11 bases stayed unmatched. Germline CDR1 reads MNHNS; CDR2 reads SASEGT. The CDR3 sequence is 15 residues long. CDR3 coding DNA: TGTGCCAGCAGTCCAGTGTACGGGAGGAAGTACGAGCAGTACTTC. Protein: CASSPVYGRKYEQYF.

The chain joins TRBV20-1 to TRBJ2-7, with TRBD2 as a possible D gene (6 bases). Germline V gene data show CDR1 as DFQATT and CDR2 as SNEGSKA (reference sequence). Trimming cost V 1 base and J 0 bases, with 25 bases left between them. CDR3 length equals 19 residues. CDR3 in amino acids: CSARAGRSTGLANSYEQYF. CDR3 DNA sequence: TGCAGTGCTAGAGCCGGTCGTTCTACGGGACTCGCAAACTCCTACGAGCAGTACTTC.

This clonotype was observed many times. V and J are TRBV3-1 and TRBJ2-3; 12 bases map to TRBD2. This CDR3 has 17 residues. The germline V gene encodes CDR1 LGHDT and CDR2 YNNKEL (reference sequence). J was trimmed by 4 bases and V by 0 bases; bases with no gene match: 5. The CDR3 DNA sequence: TGTGCCAGCAGCCAAGATCCGACTAGCGGGAGCGCAGATACGCAGTATTTT. Translated, it gives CASSQDPTSGSADTQYF.

This chain joins TRBV6-5 and TRBJ1-6; unclear D gene. V was clipped by 6 bases and J by 11 bases, with 14 bases between them. This CDR3 spans 13 amino acids. The germline gives CDR1 MNHEY, CDR2 SVGAGI. DNA of the CDR3: TGTGCCAGCAGCCTTAGTCACGGGCCACCCCTCCACTTT. Its translation: CASSLSHGPPLHF.

This chain uses TRBV5-1 with TRBJ1-1; a weak D match, TRBD1 (6 bases). The germline V and J ends were trimmed by 4 bases and 4 bases, with 14 bases remaining between them. The CDR3 is 14 residues long. Germline V lookup: CDR1 SGHRS, CDR2 YFSETQ. The CDR3 DNA is TGCGCCAGCAGCCCCACAGGGTTAGGCACTGAAGCTTTCTTT. This translates into CASSPTGLGTEAFF.

Many counts were recorded for this clonotype. This chain joins TRBV7-2 and TRBJ2-6, with D perhaps matching TRBD2 (6 bases). Between the trimmed V and J ends, which lost 1 base and 0 bases, there was a span of 7 bases. Germline loops: CDR1 SGHTA, CDR2 FQGNSA. The CDR3 has 16 residues. The CDR3 nucleotides are TGTGCCAGCAGCTTAGTGGGGGGCTCTGGGGCCAACGTCCTGACTTTC. Translated, it gives CASSLVGGSGANVLTF. Based on the CDR3 plus reference TRBV7-2 and TRBJ2-6, the full variable domain is GAGVSQSPSNKVTEKGKDVELRCDPISGHTALYWYRQSLGQGLEFLIYFQGNSAPDKSGLPSDRFSAERTGGSVSTLTIQRTQQEDSAVYLCASSLVGGSGANVLTFGAGSRLTVL.

In this sample, this clonotype turned up many times. The rearrangement uses TRBV4-3 and TRBJ2-1; 7 nucleotides line up with TRBD1. Trimming took 1 base from V and 0 from J; bases not matched to a gene: 9. Germline CDR1 is LGHNA and CDR2 is YSLEER. There are 18 residues in the CDR3. The CDR3 nucleotides are TGCGCCAGCAGCCAAGGGGTTTACAGGGGAAGCTCCTACAATGAGCAGTTCTTC. This encodes CASSQGVYRGSSYNEQFF.